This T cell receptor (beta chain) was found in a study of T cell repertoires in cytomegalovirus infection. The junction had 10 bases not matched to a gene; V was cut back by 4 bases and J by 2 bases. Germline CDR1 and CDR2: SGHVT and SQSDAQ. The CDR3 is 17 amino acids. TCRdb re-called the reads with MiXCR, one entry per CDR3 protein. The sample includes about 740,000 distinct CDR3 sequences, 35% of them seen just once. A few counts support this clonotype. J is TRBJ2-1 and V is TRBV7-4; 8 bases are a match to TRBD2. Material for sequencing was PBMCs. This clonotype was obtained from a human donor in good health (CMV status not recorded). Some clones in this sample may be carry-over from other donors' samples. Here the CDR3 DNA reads TGTGCCAGCAGCTCGTCCGTAATAGCGGGACCCTACAATGAGCAGTTCTTC. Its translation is CASSSSVIAGPYNEQFF.